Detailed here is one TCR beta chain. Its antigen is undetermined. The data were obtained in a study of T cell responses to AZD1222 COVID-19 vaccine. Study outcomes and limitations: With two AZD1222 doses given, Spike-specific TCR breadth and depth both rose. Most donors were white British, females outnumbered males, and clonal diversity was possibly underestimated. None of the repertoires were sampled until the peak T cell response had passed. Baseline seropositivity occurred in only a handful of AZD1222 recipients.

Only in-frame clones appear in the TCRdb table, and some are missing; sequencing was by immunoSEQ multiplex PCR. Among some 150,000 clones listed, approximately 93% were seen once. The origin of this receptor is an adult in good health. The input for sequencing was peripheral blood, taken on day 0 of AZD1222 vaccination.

The CDR3 nucleotides read TGCGCCAGCAGCCCGTTGACAGGGCAAGAGACCCAGTACTTC. Translated, it gives CASSPLTGQETQYF. The chain joins TRBV5-1 to TRBJ2-5; TRBD1 matches at 7 bases. Losses at the gene ends were 4 bases for V and 2 bases for J; bases not matched to a gene: 5. Germline loops: CDR1 SGHRS, CDR2 YFSETQ. The CDR3 sequence is 14 residues long. Supplemented by reference TRBV5-1 and TRBJ2-5, the full variable domain reads KAGVTQTPRYLIKTRGQQVTLSCSPISGHRSVSWYQQTPGQGLQFLFEYFSETQRNKGNFPGRFSGRQFSNSRSEMNVSTLELGDSALYLCASSPLTGQETQYFGPGTRLLVL.